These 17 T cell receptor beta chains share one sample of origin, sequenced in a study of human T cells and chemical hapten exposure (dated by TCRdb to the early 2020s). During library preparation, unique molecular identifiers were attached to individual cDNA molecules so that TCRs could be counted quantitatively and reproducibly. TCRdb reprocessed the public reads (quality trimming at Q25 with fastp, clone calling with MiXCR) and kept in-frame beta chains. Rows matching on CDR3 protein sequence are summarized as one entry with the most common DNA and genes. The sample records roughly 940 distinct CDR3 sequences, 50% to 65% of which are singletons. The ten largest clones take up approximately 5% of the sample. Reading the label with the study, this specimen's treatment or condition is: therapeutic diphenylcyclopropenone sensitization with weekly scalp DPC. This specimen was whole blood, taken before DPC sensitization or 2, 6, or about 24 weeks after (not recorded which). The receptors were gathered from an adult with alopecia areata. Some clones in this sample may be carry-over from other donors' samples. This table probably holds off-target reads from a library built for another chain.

Here the CDR3 reads CAANGGSTDTQYF. DNA of the CDR3: TGTGCCGCGAACGGGGGGAGCACAGATACGCAGTATTTT. The V gene is TRBV12-3 or TRBV12-4, the J gene TRBJ2-3; the match to TRBD2 covers 7 bases. The CDR3 has 13 residues. Trimming removed 11 bases from V and 0 bases from J; junction bases left unmatched: 5.

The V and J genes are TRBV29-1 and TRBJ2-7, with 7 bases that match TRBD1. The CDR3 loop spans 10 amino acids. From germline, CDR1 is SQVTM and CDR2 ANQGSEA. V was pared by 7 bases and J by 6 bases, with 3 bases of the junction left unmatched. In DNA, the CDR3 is TGCAGCGCCCGACAGGGCGAGCAGTACTTC. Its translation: CSARQGEQYF.

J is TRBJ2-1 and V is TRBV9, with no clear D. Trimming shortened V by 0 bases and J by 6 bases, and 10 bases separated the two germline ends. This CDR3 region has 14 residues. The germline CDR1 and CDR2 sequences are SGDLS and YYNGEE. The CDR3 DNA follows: TGTGCCAGCAGCGTAGGGAGAGCAAGCAATGAGCAGTTCTTC. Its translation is CASSVGRASNEQFF.

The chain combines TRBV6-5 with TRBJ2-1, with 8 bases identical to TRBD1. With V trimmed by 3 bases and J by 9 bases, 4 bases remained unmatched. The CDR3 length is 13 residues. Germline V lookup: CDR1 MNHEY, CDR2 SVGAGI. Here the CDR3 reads CASSYWTGSEQFF. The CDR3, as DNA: TGTGCCAGCAGTTATTGGACAGGGAGTGAGCAGTTCTTC.

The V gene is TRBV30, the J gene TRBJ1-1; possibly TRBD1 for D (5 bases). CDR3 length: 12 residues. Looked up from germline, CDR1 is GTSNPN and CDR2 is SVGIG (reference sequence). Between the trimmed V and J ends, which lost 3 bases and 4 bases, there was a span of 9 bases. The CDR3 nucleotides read TGTGCCTGGAGGCCGGGGGGCACTGAAGCTTTCTTT. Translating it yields CAWRPGGTEAFF.

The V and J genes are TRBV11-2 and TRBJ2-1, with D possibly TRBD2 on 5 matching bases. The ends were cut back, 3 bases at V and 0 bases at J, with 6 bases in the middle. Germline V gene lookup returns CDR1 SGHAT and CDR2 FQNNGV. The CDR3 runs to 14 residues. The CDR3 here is CASSFAGSYNEQFF. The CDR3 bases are TGTGCCAGCAGCTTTGCGGGCTCCTACAATGAGCAGTTCTTC.

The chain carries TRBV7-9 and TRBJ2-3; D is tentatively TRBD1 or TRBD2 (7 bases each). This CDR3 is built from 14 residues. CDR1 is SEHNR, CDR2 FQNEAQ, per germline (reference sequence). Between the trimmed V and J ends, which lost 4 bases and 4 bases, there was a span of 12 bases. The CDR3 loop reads CASSSTGRADTQYF. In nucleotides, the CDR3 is TGTGCCAGCAGCTCGACAGGGAGGGCAGATACGCAGTATTTT.

The CDR3 region has the DNA TGTGCCAGCAGCTTGAAAGGGGGCCCTTCACCCCTCCACTTT. This sequence encodes CASSLKGGPSPLHF. This sequence joins TRBV7-9 and TRBJ1-6; 7 bases are a match to TRBD1. The V and J ends lost 3 bases and 9 bases, in that order; junction bases with no gene match: 5. Germline CDR1 and CDR2: SEHNR and FQNEAQ (reference sequence). The CDR3 totals 14 residues.

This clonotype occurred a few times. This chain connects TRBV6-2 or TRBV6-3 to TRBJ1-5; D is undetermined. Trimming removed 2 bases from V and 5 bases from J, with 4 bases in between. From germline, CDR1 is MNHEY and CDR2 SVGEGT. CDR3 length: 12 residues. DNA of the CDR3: TGTGCCAGCAGTTACGAGGATCAGCCCCAGCATTTT. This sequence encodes CASSYEDQPQHF.

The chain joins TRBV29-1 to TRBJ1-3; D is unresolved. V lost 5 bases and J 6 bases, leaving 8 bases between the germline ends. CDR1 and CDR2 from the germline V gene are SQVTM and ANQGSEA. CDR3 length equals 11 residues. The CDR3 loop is CSVRQENTIYF. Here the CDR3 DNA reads TGCAGCGTTCGCCAGGAAAACACCATATATTTT. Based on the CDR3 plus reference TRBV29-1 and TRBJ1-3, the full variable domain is SAVISQKPSRDICQRGTSLTIQCQVDSQVTMMFWYRQQPGQSLTLIATANQGSEATYESGFVIDKFPISRPNLTFSTLTVSNMSPEDSSIYLCSVRQENTIYFGEGSWLTVV.

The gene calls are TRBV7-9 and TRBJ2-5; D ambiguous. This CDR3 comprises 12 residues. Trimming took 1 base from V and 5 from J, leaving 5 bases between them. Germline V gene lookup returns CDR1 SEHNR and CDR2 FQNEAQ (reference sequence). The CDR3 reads CASSLVSETQYF. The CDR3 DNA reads TGTGCCAGCAGCTTAGTCAGCGAGACCCAGTACTTC. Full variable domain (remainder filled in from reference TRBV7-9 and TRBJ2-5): DTGVSQNPRHKITKRGQNVTFRCDPISEHNRLYWYRQTLGQGPEFLTYFQNEAQLEKSRLLSDRFSAERPKGSFSTLEIQRTEQGDSAMYLCASSLVSETQYFGPGTRLLVL.

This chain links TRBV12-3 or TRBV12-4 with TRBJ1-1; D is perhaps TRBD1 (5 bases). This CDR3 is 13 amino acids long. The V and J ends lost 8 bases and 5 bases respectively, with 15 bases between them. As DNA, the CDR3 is TGTGCCAGCGGGATCGGTCGGGGGACTGAAGCTTTCTTT. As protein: CASGIGRGTEAFF.

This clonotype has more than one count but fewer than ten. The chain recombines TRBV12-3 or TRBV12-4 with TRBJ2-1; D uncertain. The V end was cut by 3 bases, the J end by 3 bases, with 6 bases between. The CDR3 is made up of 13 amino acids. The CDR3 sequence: CASSFGSYNEQFF. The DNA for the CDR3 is TGTGCCAGCAGTTTCGGTAGCTACAATGAGCAGTTCTTC.

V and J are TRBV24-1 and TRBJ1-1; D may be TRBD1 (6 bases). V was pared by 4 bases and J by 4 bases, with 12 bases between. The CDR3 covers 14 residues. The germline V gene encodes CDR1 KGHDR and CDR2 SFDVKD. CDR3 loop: CATSDPRRGTEAFF. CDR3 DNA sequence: TGTGCCACCAGTGACCCCCGCAGGGGCACTGAAGCTTTCTTT.

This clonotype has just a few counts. As DNA, the CDR3 is TGCAGCGTTGGGACCGGGACAGGCTATGGCTACACCTTC. This sequence encodes CSVGTGTGYGYTF. The chain joins TRBV29-1 to TRBJ1-2, with 8 bases aligning to TRBD1. Germline V gene lookup returns CDR1 SQVTM and CDR2 ANQGSEA. The CDR3 is 13 residues long. Trimming removed 4 bases from V and 4 bases from J; junction bases left unmatched: 5.

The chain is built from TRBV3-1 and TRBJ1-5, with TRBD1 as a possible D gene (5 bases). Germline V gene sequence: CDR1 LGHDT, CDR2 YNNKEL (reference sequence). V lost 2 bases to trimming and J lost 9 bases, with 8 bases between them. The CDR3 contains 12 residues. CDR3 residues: CASSQSQGPQHF. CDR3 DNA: TGTGCCAGCAGCCAATCTCAGGGGCCCCAGCATTTT.

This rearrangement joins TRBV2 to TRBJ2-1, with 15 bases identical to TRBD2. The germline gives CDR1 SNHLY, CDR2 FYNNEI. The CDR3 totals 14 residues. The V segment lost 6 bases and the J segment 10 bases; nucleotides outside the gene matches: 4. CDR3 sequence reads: CASSRTSGRGEQFF. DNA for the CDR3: TGTGCCAGCAGCAGGACTAGCGGGAGGGGGGAGCAGTTCTTC.